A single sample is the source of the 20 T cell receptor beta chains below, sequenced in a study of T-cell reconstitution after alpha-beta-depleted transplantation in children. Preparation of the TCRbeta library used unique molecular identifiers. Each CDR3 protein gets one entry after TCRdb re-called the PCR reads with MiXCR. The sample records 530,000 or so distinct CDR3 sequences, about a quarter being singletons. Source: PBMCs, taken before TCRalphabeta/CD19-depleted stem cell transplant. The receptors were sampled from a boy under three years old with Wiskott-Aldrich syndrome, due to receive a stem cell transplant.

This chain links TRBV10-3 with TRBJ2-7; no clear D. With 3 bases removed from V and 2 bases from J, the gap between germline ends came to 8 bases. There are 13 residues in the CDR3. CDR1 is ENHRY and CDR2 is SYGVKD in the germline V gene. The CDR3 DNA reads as TGTGCCATCAGTGACGGTTATACCTACGAGCAGTACTTC. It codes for CAISDGYTYEQYF.

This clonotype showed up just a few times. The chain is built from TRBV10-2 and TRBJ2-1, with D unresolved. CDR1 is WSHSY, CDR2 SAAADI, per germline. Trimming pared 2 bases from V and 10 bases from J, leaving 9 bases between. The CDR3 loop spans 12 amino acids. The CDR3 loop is CASSENRVEQFF. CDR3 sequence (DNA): TGCGCCAGCAGTGAGAATAGGGTCGAGCAGTTCTTC.

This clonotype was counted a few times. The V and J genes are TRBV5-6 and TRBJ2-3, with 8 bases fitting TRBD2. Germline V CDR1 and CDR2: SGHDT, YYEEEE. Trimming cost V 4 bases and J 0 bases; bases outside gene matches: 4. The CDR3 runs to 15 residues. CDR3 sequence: CASSPASGSTDTQYF. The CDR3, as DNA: TGTGCCAGCAGCCCCGCTAGCGGGAGCACAGATACGCAGTATTTT.

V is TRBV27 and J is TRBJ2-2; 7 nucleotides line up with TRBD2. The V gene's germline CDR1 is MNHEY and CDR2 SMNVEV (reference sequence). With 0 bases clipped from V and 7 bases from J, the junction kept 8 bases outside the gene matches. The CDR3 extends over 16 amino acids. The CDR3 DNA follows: TGTGCCAGCAGTTTATCGCTGCGGGAGAGGGTCGGGGAGCTGTTTTTT. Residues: CASSLSLRERVGELFF.

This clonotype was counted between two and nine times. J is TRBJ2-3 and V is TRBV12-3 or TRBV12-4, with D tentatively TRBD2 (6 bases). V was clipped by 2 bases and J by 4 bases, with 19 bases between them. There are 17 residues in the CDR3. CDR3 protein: CASSLRPVLAGPDTQYF. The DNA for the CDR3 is TGTGCCAGCAGTTTACGACCCGTACTAGCAGGTCCAGATACGCAGTATTTT.

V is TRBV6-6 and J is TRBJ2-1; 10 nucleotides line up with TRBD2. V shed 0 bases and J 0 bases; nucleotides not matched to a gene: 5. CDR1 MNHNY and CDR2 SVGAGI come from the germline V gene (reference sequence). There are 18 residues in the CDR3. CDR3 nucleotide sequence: TGTGCCAGCAGTTACTCTTCTAGCGGGGGCAGCTCCTACAATGAGCAGTTCTTC. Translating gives CASSYSSSGGSSYNEQFF.

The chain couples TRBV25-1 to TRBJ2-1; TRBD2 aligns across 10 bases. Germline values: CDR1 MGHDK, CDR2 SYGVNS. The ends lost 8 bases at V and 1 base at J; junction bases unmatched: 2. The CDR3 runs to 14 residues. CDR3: CASVAGGSYNEQFF. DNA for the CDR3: TGTGCCAGCGTAGCGGGAGGATCCTACAATGAGCAGTTCTTC. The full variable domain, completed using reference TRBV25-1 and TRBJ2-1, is EADIYQTPRYLVIGTGKKITLECSQTMGHDKMYWYQQDPGMELHLIHYSYGVNSTEKGDLSSESTVSRIRTEHFPLTLESARPSHTSQYLCASVAGGSYNEQFFGPGTRLTVL.

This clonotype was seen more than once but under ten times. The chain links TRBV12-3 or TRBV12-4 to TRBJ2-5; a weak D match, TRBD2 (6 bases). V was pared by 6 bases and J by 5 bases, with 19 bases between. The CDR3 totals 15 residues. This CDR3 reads CASSWMLALGETQYF. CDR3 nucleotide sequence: TGTGCCAGCAGCTGGATGCTAGCGCTGGGGGAGACCCAGTACTTC.

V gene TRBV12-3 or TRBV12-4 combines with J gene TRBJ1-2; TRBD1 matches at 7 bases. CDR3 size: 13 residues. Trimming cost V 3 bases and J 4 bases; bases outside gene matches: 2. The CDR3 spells CASSLDRPYGYTF. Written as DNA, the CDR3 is TGTGCCAGCAGTTTGGACAGGCCCTATGGCTACACCTTC.

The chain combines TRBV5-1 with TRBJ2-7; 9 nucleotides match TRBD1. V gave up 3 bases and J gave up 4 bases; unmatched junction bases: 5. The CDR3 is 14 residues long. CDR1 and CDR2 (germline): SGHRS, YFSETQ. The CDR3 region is CASSSPDRGYEQYF. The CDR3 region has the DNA TGCGCCAGCAGCTCACCGGACAGGGGTTACGAGCAGTACTTC. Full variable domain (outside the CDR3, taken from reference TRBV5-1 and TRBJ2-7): KAGVTQTPRYLIKTRGQQVTLSCSPISGHRSVSWYQQTPGQGLQFLFEYFSETQRNKGNFPGRFSGRQFSNSRSEMNVSTLELGDSALYLCASSSPDRGYEQYFGPGTRLTVT.

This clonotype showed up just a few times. CDR3 sequence reads: CASSLQPPDTQYF. The DNA of the CDR3 is TGCGCCAGCAGCTTGCAGCCCCCAGATACGCAGTATTTT. The chain carries TRBV5-1 and TRBJ2-3; D remains ambiguous. This CDR3 spans 13 amino acids. Per germline, CDR1 SGHRS and CDR2 YFSETQ. The germline V and J ends were trimmed by 1 base and 4 bases, with 7 bases remaining between them. Looking up the rest from reference TRBV5-1 and TRBJ2-3 gives the full variable domain: KAGVTQTPRYLIKTRGQQVTLSCSPISGHRSVSWYQQTPGQGLQFLFEYFSETQRNKGNFPGRFSGRQFSNSRSEMNVSTLELGDSALYLCASSLQPPDTQYFGPGTRLTVL.

CDR3 sequence: CASMLGLGETQYF. CDR3 DNA: TGCGCCAGCATGCTTGGATTAGGAGAGACCCAGTACTTC. The genes are TRBV5-1 and TRBJ2-5, with D hard to call. This CDR3 contains 13 residues. Germline CDR1 reads SGHRS; CDR2 reads YFSETQ. Trimming left V 6 bases short and J 4 bases short, with 13 bases between. The full variable domain, completed using reference TRBV5-1 and TRBJ2-5, is KAGVTQTPRYLIKTRGQQVTLSCSPISGHRSVSWYQQTPGQGLQFLFEYFSETQRNKGNFPGRFSGRQFSNSRSEMNVSTLELGDSALYLCASMLGLGETQYFGPGTRLLVL.

The CDR3 loop is CSAITSGRPYNEQFF. CDR3 in DNA: TGCAGTGCTATCACTAGCGGAAGACCCTACAATGAGCAGTTCTTC. The rearrangement links TRBV20-1 to TRBJ2-1; TRBD2 aligns across 8 bases. Germline V gene sequence: CDR1 DFQATT, CDR2 SNEGSKA (reference sequence). This CDR3 comprises 15 residues. With 4 bases clipped from V and 2 bases from J, the junction kept 7 bases outside the gene matches.

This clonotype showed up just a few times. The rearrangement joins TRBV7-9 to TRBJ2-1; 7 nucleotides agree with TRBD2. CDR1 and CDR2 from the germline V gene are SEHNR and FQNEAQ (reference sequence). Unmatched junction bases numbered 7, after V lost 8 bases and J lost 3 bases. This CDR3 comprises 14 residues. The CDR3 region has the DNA TGTGCCAGCCTGGGTGCGGGAGACTACAATGAGCAGTTCTTC. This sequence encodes CASLGAGDYNEQFF.

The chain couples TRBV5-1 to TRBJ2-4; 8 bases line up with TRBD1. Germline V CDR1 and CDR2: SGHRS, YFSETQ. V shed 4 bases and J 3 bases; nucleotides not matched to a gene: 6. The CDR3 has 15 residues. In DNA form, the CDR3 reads TGCGCCAGCAGCCCGCGACAGGGGAGCAAAAACATTCAGTACTTC. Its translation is CASSPRQGSKNIQYF.

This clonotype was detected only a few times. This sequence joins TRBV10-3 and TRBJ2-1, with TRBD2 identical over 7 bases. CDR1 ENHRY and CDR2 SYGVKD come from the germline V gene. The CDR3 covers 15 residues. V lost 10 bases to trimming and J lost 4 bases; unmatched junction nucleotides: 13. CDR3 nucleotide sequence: TGTGCCAGCGCGGGCCGACTAGCAGTTTACAATGAGCAGTTCTTC. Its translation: CASAGRLAVYNEQFF.

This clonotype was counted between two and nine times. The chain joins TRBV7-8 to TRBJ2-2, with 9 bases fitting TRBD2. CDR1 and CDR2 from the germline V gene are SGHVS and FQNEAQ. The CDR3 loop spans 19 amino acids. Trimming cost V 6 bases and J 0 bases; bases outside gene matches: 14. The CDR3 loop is CASRLMVSGSFANTGELFF. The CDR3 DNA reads TGTGCCAGCAGGCTAATGGTTAGCGGGAGTTTCGCGAACACCGGGGAGCTGTTTTTT. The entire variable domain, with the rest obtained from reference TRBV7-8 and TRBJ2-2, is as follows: GAGVSQSPRYKVAKRGQDVALRCDPISGHVSLFWYQQALGQGPEFLTYFQNEAQLDKSGLPSDRFFAERPEGSVSTLKIQRTQQEDSAVYLCASRLMVSGSFANTGELFFGEGSRLTVL.

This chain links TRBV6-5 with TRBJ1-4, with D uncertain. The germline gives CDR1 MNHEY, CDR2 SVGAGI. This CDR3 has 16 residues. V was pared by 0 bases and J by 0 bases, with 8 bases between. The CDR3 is CASSYSGRTTNEKLFF. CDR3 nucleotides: TGTGCCAGCAGTTACTCCGGACGGACAACTAATGAAAAACTGTTTTTT.

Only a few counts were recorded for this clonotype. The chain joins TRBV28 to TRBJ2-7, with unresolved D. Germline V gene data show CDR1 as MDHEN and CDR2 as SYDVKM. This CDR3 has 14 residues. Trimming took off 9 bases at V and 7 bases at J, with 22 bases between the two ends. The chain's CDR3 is CASAPIVAPREQYF. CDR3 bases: TGTGCCAGTGCCCCCATAGTGGCTCCGAGGGAGCAGTACTTC.

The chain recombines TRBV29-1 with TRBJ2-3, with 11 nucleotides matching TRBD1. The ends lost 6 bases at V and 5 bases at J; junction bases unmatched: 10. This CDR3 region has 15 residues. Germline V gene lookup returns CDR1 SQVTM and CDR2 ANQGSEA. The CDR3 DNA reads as TGCAGCGTACCCGGGACAGGGGGATGGGAAGATACGCAGTATTTT. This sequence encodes CSVPGTGGWEDTQYF.